This is a list of T cell receptor beta chains from one sample in a study of regulatory T cells. The method was immunoSEQ multiplex PCR; TCRdb's version includes in-frame clones alone and lacks a portion of them. The repertoire consists of 30,000 to 40,000 clones, with about 94% occurring once and the leading ten covering about 0.96%. Sequenced: conventional CD4+ T cells sorted from blood. These receptor sequences come from a child aged 2 to 15 with CD3G deficiency. Each CDR3 is given with its conserved first and last residue. The order of the fields is D gene, V gene, J gene, clone size, CDR3 protein, CDR3 DNA. The D gene is left open where the match is weak. Some rows mark clone size as missing; the rest say once, few, many or name a class of expanded clone.

d_gene: TRBD2; v_gene: TRBV7-8; j_gene: TRBJ2-7; abundance: once; CDR3aa: CASSRLQREASYEQYF; CDR3nt: TGTGCCAGCAGCCGACTGCAGCGGGAGGCTTCCTACGAGCAGTACTTC
d_gene: -; v_gene: TRBV28; j_gene: TRBJ2-7; abundance: -; CDR3aa: CASKDVGKSSYEQYF; CDR3nt: TGTGCCAGCAAGGATGTCGGGAAGAGCTCCTACGAGCAGTACTTC
d_gene: -; v_gene: TRBV5-4; j_gene: TRBJ1-1; abundance: -; CDR3aa: CASSFSGAEAFF; CDR3nt: TGTGCCAGCAGCTTTTCGGGGGCTGAAGCTTTCTTT
d_gene: -; v_gene: TRBV28; j_gene: TRBJ2-1; abundance: -; CDR3aa: CASSLSAYNEQFF; CDR3nt: TGTGCCAGCAGTTTATCCGCCTATAATGAGCAGTTCTTC
d_gene: TRBD1; v_gene: TRBV5-1; j_gene: TRBJ1-2; abundance: -; CDR3aa: CASSLEAGGVYGYTF; CDR3nt: TGCGCCAGCAGCTTGGAGGCAGGGGGCGTCTATGGCTACACCTTC
d_gene: -; v_gene: TRBV28; j_gene: TRBJ2-7; abundance: -; CDR3aa: CASSFYREVSEQYF; CDR3nt: TGTGCCAGCAGTTTCTACAGGGAAGTGTCCGAGCAGTACTTC
d_gene: -; v_gene: TRBV6-1; j_gene: TRBJ2-7; abundance: -; CDR3aa: CASSEATIGPFAYEQYF; CDR3nt: TGTGCCAGCAGTGAAGCGACGATAGGACCTTTCGCCTACGAGCAGTACTTC
d_gene: TRBD2; v_gene: TRBV5-1; j_gene: TRBJ2-1; abundance: once; CDR3aa: CASSLALGGSYNEQFF; CDR3nt: TGCGCCAGCAGCTTGGCCTTGGGAGGGTCCTACAATGAGCAGTTCTTC
d_gene: -; v_gene: TRBV28; j_gene: TRBJ2-7; abundance: -; CDR3aa: CASSSMRALSYEQYF; CDR3nt: TGTGCCAGCAGTTCCATGAGGGCCCTCTCCTACGAGCAGTACTTC
d_gene: -; v_gene: TRBV6-1; j_gene: TRBJ1-1; abundance: -; CDR3aa: CASSVTGGDTEAFF; CDR3nt: TGTGCCAGCAGTGTAACGGGAGGGGACACTGAAGCTTTCTTT
d_gene: -; v_gene: TRBV7-9; j_gene: TRBJ2-3; abundance: -; CDR3aa: CASSLVAGSTDTQYF; CDR3nt: TGTGCCAGCAGCTTAGTTGCTGGGAGCACAGATACGCAGTATTTT
d_gene: TRBD2; v_gene: TRBV23-1; j_gene: TRBJ2-1; abundance: -; CDR3aa: CASSHRHPGGTYNEQFF; CDR3nt: TGCGCCAGCAGTCACCGACACCCGGGAGGAACCTACAATGAGCAGTTCTTC
d_gene: -; v_gene: TRBV10-3; j_gene: TRBJ2-2; abundance: -; CDR3aa: CATGTANTGELFF; CDR3nt: TGTGCCACTGGGACGGCGAACACCGGGGAGCTGTTTTTT
d_gene: TRBD1; v_gene: TRBV28; j_gene: TRBJ2-2; abundance: -; CDR3aa: CASSPRQGGTGELFF; CDR3nt: TGTGCCAGCAGTCCACGACAGGGCGGCACCGGGGAGCTGTTTTTT
d_gene: TRBD2; v_gene: TRBV7-9; j_gene: TRBJ2-7; abundance: -; CDR3aa: CASSRGTNEQYF; CDR3nt: TGTGCCAGCAGCCGGGGGACTAACGAGCAGTACTTC
d_gene: -; v_gene: TRBV19; j_gene: TRBJ2-3; abundance: -; CDR3aa: CASSMGTSWADTQYF; CDR3nt: TGTGCCAGTAGTATGGGGACTTCTTGGGCAGATACGCAGTATTTT
d_gene: -; v_gene: TRBV28; j_gene: TRBJ2-3; abundance: -; CDR3aa: CASSPSPREDTQYF; CDR3nt: TGTGCCAGCAGCCCAAGCCCCCGAGAAGATACGCAGTATTTT
d_gene: TRBD1; v_gene: TRBV5-1; j_gene: TRBJ2-1; abundance: -; CDR3aa: CASSLVGQGRGNEQFF; CDR3nt: TGCGCCAGCAGCTTGGTTGGACAGGGGAGGGGCAATGAGCAGTTCTTC
d_gene: TRBD2; v_gene: TRBV28; j_gene: TRBJ2-7; abundance: -; CDR3aa: CASEGLAGGHYEQYF; CDR3nt: TGTGCCAGCGAAGGACTAGCGGGAGGCCACTACGAGCAGTACTTC
d_gene: -; v_gene: TRBV5-1; j_gene: TRBJ2-5; abundance: -; CDR3aa: CASSLAGGLQETQYF; CDR3nt: TGCGCCAGCAGCTTGGCCGGGGGACTCCAAGAGACCCAGTACTTC
d_gene: -; v_gene: TRBV19; j_gene: TRBJ1-4; abundance: once; CDR3aa: CASSIESGFSGNEKLFF; CDR3nt: TGTGCCAGTAGTATTGAATCCGGATTCTCGGGGAATGAAAAACTGTTTTTT
d_gene: TRBD1; v_gene: TRBV10-3; j_gene: TRBJ2-7; abundance: -; CDR3aa: CAISGQGEYEQYF; CDR3nt: TGTGCCATCAGTGGACAGGGAGAGTACGAGCAGTACTTC
d_gene: -; v_gene: TRBV5-1; j_gene: TRBJ2-2; abundance: -; CDR3aa: CASSNQGPGELFF; CDR3nt: TGCGCCAGCAGTAACCAAGGCCCCGGGGAGCTGTTTTTT
d_gene: -; v_gene: TRBV28; j_gene: TRBJ1-2; abundance: -; CDR3aa: CASSLEAHRLNGYTF; CDR3nt: TGTGCCAGCAGTTTAGAGGCCCACCGGCTTAATGGCTACACCTTC
d_gene: -; v_gene: TRBV6-1; j_gene: TRBJ1-5; abundance: -; CDR3aa: CASRGSSNQPQHF; CDR3nt: TGTGCCAGCAGGGGGTCTAGCAATCAGCCCCAGCATTTT
d_gene: -; v_gene: TRBV6-6; j_gene: TRBJ1-1; abundance: -; CDR3aa: CASSYSRHTEAFF; CDR3nt: TGTGCCAGCAGTTATTCCAGACACACTGAAGCTTTCTTT
d_gene: -; v_gene: TRBV28; j_gene: TRBJ1-2; abundance: -; CDR3aa: CASRVRGSYGYTF; CDR3nt: TGTGCCAGCAGGGTGCGGGGGTCTTATGGCTACACCTTC
d_gene: -; v_gene: TRBV18; j_gene: TRBJ2-3; abundance: -; CDR3aa: CASSPQLRTDTQYF; CDR3nt: TGTGCCAGCTCACCACAACTACGCACAGATACGCAGTATTTT
d_gene: TRBD2; v_gene: TRBV28; j_gene: TRBJ2-4; abundance: -; CDR3aa: CASSQGGPHIQYF; CDR3nt: TGTGCCAGCAGTCAGGGAGGGCCCCACATTCAGTACTTC
d_gene: TRBD2; v_gene: TRBV19; j_gene: TRBJ2-1; abundance: -; CDR3aa: CASSRSGRLHNEQFF; CDR3nt: TGTGCCAGTAGCCGAAGCGGGAGGCTACACAATGAGCAGTTCTTC
d_gene: -; v_gene: TRBV19; j_gene: TRBJ2-1; abundance: -; CDR3aa: CASSLQPGSEQFF; CDR3nt: TGTGCCAGTAGTCTCCAACCCGGTAGTGAGCAGTTCTTC
d_gene: -; v_gene: TRBV28; j_gene: TRBJ1-5; abundance: -; CDR3aa: CASSTGPLNQPQHF; CDR3nt: TGTGCCAGCAGCACCGGTCCTCTCAATCAGCCCCAGCATTTT
d_gene: -; v_gene: TRBV5-1; j_gene: TRBJ2-3; abundance: -; CDR3aa: CASSDSGLGMGTQYF; CDR3nt: TGCGCCAGCAGCGATAGCGGACTTGGCATGGGTACGCAGTATTTT
d_gene: TRBD1; v_gene: TRBV5-1; j_gene: TRBJ2-1; abundance: once; CDR3aa: CASSPRGNQIEEQFF; CDR3nt: TGCGCCAGCAGCCCCAGGGGGAATCAGATTGAGGAGCAGTTCTTC
d_gene: TRBD2; v_gene: TRBV28; j_gene: TRBJ2-1; abundance: -; CDR3aa: CASRRAGSYNEQFF; CDR3nt: TGTGCCAGCAGGAGAGCGGGGTCCTACAATGAGCAGTTCTTC
d_gene: -; v_gene: TRBV28; j_gene: TRBJ2-1; abundance: once; CDR3aa: CASSPDDLPRVQFF; CDR3nt: TGTGCCAGCAGTCCGGACGACCTCCCTAGGGTCCAGTTCTTC
d_gene: -; v_gene: TRBV28; j_gene: TRBJ2-1; abundance: -; CDR3aa: CASRRTGRGEQFF; CDR3nt: TGTGCCAGCAGGCGGACAGGGAGGGGTGAGCAGTTCTTC
d_gene: TRBD2; v_gene: TRBV28; j_gene: TRBJ2-1; abundance: -; CDR3aa: CASSRLTSGGYNEQFF; CDR3nt: TGTGCCAGCAGCCGTCTAACTAGCGGGGGCTACAATGAGCAGTTCTTC
d_gene: -; v_gene: TRBV5-1; j_gene: TRBJ1-1; abundance: -; CDR3aa: CASSFFGGGTEAFF; CDR3nt: TGCGCCAGCAGCTTCTTTGGCGGGGGCACTGAAGCTTTCTTT
d_gene: -; v_gene: TRBV28; j_gene: TRBJ2-2; abundance: -; CDR3aa: CASSFGGVNTGELFF; CDR3nt: TGTGCCAGCAGTTTTGGTGGGGTGAACACCGGGGAGCTGTTTTTT
d_gene: TRBD2; v_gene: TRBV28; j_gene: TRBJ2-7; abundance: -; CDR3aa: CASSSGLAGPYEQYF; CDR3nt: TGTGCCAGCAGTTCGGGACTAGCGGGGCCCTACGAGCAGTACTTC